A selection of T cell receptor beta chains follows, all from one sample in a study of cytomegalovirus exposure and HLA in healthy donors. Clones were read by immunoSEQ multiplex PCR, and TCRdb kept only the in-frame ones, dropping some. The table records over 150,000 clones, 60% to 85% of them present only once. Sequencing was carried out using PBMCs. Receptors were obtained from a woman in her thirties or forties in good health and CMV-seronegative. Both conserved end residues are part of each CDR3. Fields, in order: D gene, clone size, J gene, V gene, CDR3 protein, CDR3 DNA. D genes are given only for firm matches. Some rows have no size entry. The others give once, few or many, or a class for an expanded clone.

d_call: -; clone_size: few; j_call: TRBJ2-3; v_call: TRBV7-2; cdr3_aa: CASSFAGPGLLTDTQYF; cdr3_nt: TGTGCCAGCAGCTTCGCGGGGCCGGGACTCCTCACAGATACGCAGTATTTT
d_call: -; clone_size: once; j_call: TRBJ1-1; v_call: TRBV28; cdr3_aa: CASRIPRRGNTEAFF; cdr3_nt: TGTGCCAGCAGAATACCCAGGAGGGGAAACACTGAAGCTTTCTTT
d_call: TRBD2; clone_size: -; j_call: TRBJ2-5; v_call: TRBV7-2; cdr3_aa: CASSWTRVETQYF; cdr3_nt: TGTGCCAGCAGCTGGACTAGAGTGGAGACCCAGTACTTC
d_call: TRBD2; clone_size: -; j_call: TRBJ2-5; v_call: TRBV13; cdr3_aa: CASSTGGEETQYF; cdr3_nt: TGTGCCAGCAGTACTGGGGGGGAAGAGACCCAGTACTTC
d_call: -; clone_size: -; j_call: TRBJ1-4; v_call: TRBV19; cdr3_aa: CASSMGRGANEKLFF; cdr3_nt: TGTGCCAGTAGTATGGGACGGGGGGCTAATGAAAAACTGTTTTTT
d_call: -; clone_size: -; j_call: TRBJ1-6; v_call: TRBV19; cdr3_aa: CASNGRVPSPLHF; cdr3_nt: TGTGCCAGTAACGGCAGGGTGCCTTCACCCCTCCACTTT
d_call: TRBD1; clone_size: -; j_call: TRBJ1-2; v_call: TRBV5-1; cdr3_aa: CASSYLTGGYTF; cdr3_nt: TGCGCCAGCAGCTACCTGACAGGGGGGTACACCTTC
d_call: -; clone_size: -; j_call: TRBJ1-1; v_call: TRBV6-1; cdr3_aa: CASTSSGAFF; cdr3_nt: TGTGCCAGCACCAGTTCAGGGGCTTTCTTT
d_call: -; clone_size: -; j_call: TRBJ2-5; v_call: TRBV5-1; cdr3_aa: CASSVGDQETQYF; cdr3_nt: TGCGCCAGCAGCGTCGGGGACCAAGAGACCCAGTACTTC
d_call: TRBD1; clone_size: -; j_call: TRBJ2-4; v_call: TRBV5-1; cdr3_aa: CASSFQKTGQGARNIQYF; cdr3_nt: TGCGCCAGCAGCTTTCAGAAGACGGGACAGGGGGCGCGAAACATTCAGTACTTC
d_call: -; clone_size: -; j_call: TRBJ2-1; v_call: TRBV25-1; cdr3_aa: CASTTSTSLNEQFF; cdr3_nt: TGTGCCAGCACCACCTCGACATCTTTAAATGAGCAGTTCTTC
d_call: -; clone_size: -; j_call: TRBJ1-4; v_call: TRBV27; cdr3_aa: CASSSGPLRELFF; cdr3_nt: TGTGCCAGCAGTTCGGGTCCCTTACGGGAACTGTTTTTT
d_call: -; clone_size: -; j_call: TRBJ2-2; v_call: TRBV5-1; cdr3_aa: CASSWSLQDTGELFF; cdr3_nt: TGCGCCAGCAGCTGGTCACTTCAGGACACCGGGGAGCTGTTTTTT
d_call: TRBD1; clone_size: few; j_call: TRBJ2-7; v_call: TRBV28; cdr3_aa: CASSLGGQGTEQYF; cdr3_nt: TGTGCCAGCAGTTTAGGGGGACAGGGGACCGAGCAGTACTTC
d_call: -; clone_size: -; j_call: TRBJ1-3; v_call: TRBV19; cdr3_aa: CASSPRVRNTIYF; cdr3_nt: TGTGCCAGTAGTCCGCGGGTTCGAAACACCATATATTTT
d_call: TRBD1; clone_size: -; j_call: TRBJ2-1; v_call: TRBV29-1; cdr3_aa: CSVEIQRGGIGNEQFF; cdr3_nt: TGCAGCGTTGAAATTCAAAGAGGGGGCATCGGCAATGAGCAGTTCTTC
d_call: TRBD2; clone_size: -; j_call: TRBJ2-2; v_call: TRBV7-6; cdr3_aa: CASSPAGVGELFF; cdr3_nt: TGTGCCAGCAGCCCCGCGGGAGTCGGGGAGCTGTTTTTT
d_call: -; clone_size: -; j_call: TRBJ1-1; v_call: TRBV11-3; cdr3_aa: CASSDPGTPEAFF; cdr3_nt: TGTGCCAGCAGCGATCCGGGTACACCTGAAGCTTTCTTT
d_call: -; clone_size: once; j_call: TRBJ2-1; v_call: TRBV9; cdr3_aa: CASSAPRGDEQFF; cdr3_nt: TGTGCCAGCAGCGCGCCCAGGGGAGATGAGCAGTTCTTC
d_call: -; clone_size: -; j_call: TRBJ1-1; v_call: TRBV11-3; cdr3_aa: CASSLRGFPSGTEAFF; cdr3_nt: TGTGCCAGCAGCTTAAGAGGGTTTCCTTCGGGTACTGAAGCTTTCTTT